Below are 22 T cell receptor beta chains sequenced from a single sample in a study of blood T cell repertoires in COVID-19. The method was immunoSEQ multiplex PCR; TCRdb's version includes in-frame clones alone and lacks a portion of them. The data hold 300,000 to 350,000 clones, with about nine tenths observed a single time. Sequencing was performed on peripheral blood. Receptors were obtained from a woman aged 45-65 years with COVID-19, enrolled during active disease.

In DNA, the CDR3 is TGTGCCTGGAGTGAGTTGGACAGCCCTAATGAAAAACTGTTTTTT. Protein sequence: CAWSELDSPNEKLFF. V is TRBV30 and J is TRBJ1-4; tentative D call: TRBD1 (6 bases). Germline assignment: CDR1 GTSNPN and CDR2 SVGIG (reference sequence). This CDR3 region has 15 residues. V gave up 1 base and J gave up 3 bases, with 12 bases separating them.

Here the CDR3 DNA reads TGTGCCAGCAGTTCGGGACTAGCGGGAGTTCTTTACGAGCAGTACTTC. This codes for CASSSGLAGVLYEQYF. The rearrangement uses TRBV2 and TRBJ2-7; 14 bases map to TRBD2. With 5 bases clipped from V and 4 bases from J, the junction kept 7 bases outside the gene matches. Germline V gene sequence: CDR1 SNHLY, CDR2 FYNNEI. The length of the CDR3 is 16 residues.

This clone was seen only a few times. The chain recombines TRBV16 with TRBJ2-1; D is unresolved. The CDR3 length is 16 residues. The V end lost 2 bases, the J end lost 4 bases, and 15 bases lay between the germline ends. In germline, CDR1 is KGHSY, CDR2 FQNENV. The CDR3 region has the DNA TGTGCCAGCAGCCAACAAGCCTCAGGTCAGTACAATGAGCAGTTCTTC. This gives the protein CASSQQASGQYNEQFF. The complete variable domain, with remaining parts taken from reference TRBV16 and TRBJ2-1, reads GEEVAQTPKHLVRGEGQKAKLYCAPIKGHSYVFWYQQVLKNEFKFLISFQNENVFDETGMPKERFSAKCLPNSPCSLEIQATKLEDSAVYFCASSQQASGQYNEQFFGPGTRLTVL.

This chain joins TRBV12-3 or TRBV12-4 and TRBJ1-2; D is unresolved. V gave up 1 base and J gave up 8 bases, with 11 bases separating them. The CDR3 length is 13 residues. DNA for the CDR3: TGTGCCAGCAGTTTAGGGGAGCGCAGGGGCTACACCTTC. Amino acid sequence: CASSLGERRGYTF.

The genes are TRBV14 and TRBJ2-7; 8 bases line up with TRBD2. This CDR3 comprises 15 residues. CDR1 and CDR2 from the germline V gene are SGHDN and FVKESK. V lost 0 bases, J lost 4 bases, and 5 bases stayed unmatched. This chain's CDR3 is CASSQESGSYYEQYF. CDR3 coding DNA: TGTGCCAGCAGCCAAGAAAGCGGGAGTTATTACGAGCAGTACTTC.

This clone was recorded a few times. J is TRBJ2-7 and V is TRBV27, with D possibly matching TRBD2 (6 bases). CDR3 length: 13 residues. Germline CDR1 MNHEY, CDR2 SMNVEV (reference sequence). Trimming pared 4 bases from V and 1 base from J, leaving 8 bases between. CDR3 sequence (DNA): TGTGCCAGCAGTTGGGACTCTTCCTACGAGCAGTACTTC. This encodes CASSWDSSYEQYF.

The rearrangement joins TRBV11-2 to TRBJ2-4; D remains ambiguous. Per germline, CDR1 SGHAT and CDR2 FQNNGV. Trimming removed 0 bases at V and 0 bases at J, with 9 bases between. This CDR3 has 16 amino acids. CDR3 bases: TGTGCCAGCAGCTTAGATGGAGCACTAGCCAAAAACATTCAGTACTTC. It is translated as CASSLDGALAKNIQYF.

The chain couples TRBV5-4 to TRBJ2-7; 11 bases fit TRBD1. Looked up from germline, CDR1 is SGHNT and CDR2 is YYREEE (reference sequence). CDR3 length: 14 amino acids. Trimming at V came to 4 bases and at J to 3 bases, leaving 3 bases not matched to a gene. CDR3 nucleotides: TGTGCCAGCAGCGGACAGGGGGCGCTCTACGAGCAGTACTTC. It specifies CASSGQGALYEQYF.

The chain is built from TRBV4-3 and TRBJ1-1; D might be TRBD1 (6 bases). Looked up from germline, CDR1 is LGHNA and CDR2 is YSLEER. The CDR3 has 15 residues. The V end lost 2 bases, the J end lost 4 bases, and 14 bases lay between the germline ends. For the CDR3, the DNA is TGCGCCAGCAGCCAAACAGGGCTCGGATTCACTGAAGCTTTCTTT. Translated: CASSQTGLGFTEAFF.

About this clone itself: Other DNA sequences in the sample encode the same CDR3. The chain carries TRBV6-5 and TRBJ1-2, with D possibly matching TRBD1 (5 bases). V was trimmed by 5 bases and J by 2 bases, leaving 9 bases between them. This CDR3 is built from 13 residues. The germline gives CDR1 MNHEY, CDR2 SVGAGI. CDR3 sequence: CASSRGQNYGYTF. CDR3 DNA sequence: TGTGCCAGCAGTAGAGGACAAAACTATGGCTACACCTTC.

The chain uses TRBV25-1 and TRBJ2-7; 11 bases map to TRBD2. Trimming took 3 bases from V and 6 from J; bases not matched to a gene: 10. CDR1 MGHDK and CDR2 SYGVNS come from the germline V gene. This CDR3 comprises 16 residues. The chain's CDR3 is CASSESFSGRAGEQYF. CDR3 coding DNA: TGTGCCAGCAGTGAGTCCTTTAGCGGGAGGGCCGGCGAGCAGTACTTC.

CDR3 bases: TGCGCCAGCAGCCCAGGGTTCTTTAACGAGCAGTACTTC. Protein product: CASSPGFFNEQYF. The chain joins TRBV5-1 to TRBJ2-7; TRBD1 might be the D (5 bases). Germline V gene sequence: CDR1 SGHRS, CDR2 YFSETQ. The CDR3 is made up of 13 amino acids. The germline V and J ends were trimmed by 4 bases and 5 bases, with 13 bases remaining between them.

This chain joins TRBV30 and TRBJ1-6; D is unclear. The germline CDR1 and CDR2 sequences are GTSNPN and SVGIG (reference sequence). The ends were cut back, 2 bases at V and 0 bases at J, with 14 bases in the middle. The CDR3 is made up of 17 amino acids. The CDR3 protein is CAWSSPLAVSYNSPLHF. CDR3 DNA sequence: TGTGCCTGGAGTAGCCCTCTAGCCGTCTCCTATAATTCACCCCTCCACTTT.

V and J are TRBV19 and TRBJ1-2; perhaps TRBD1 as D (5 bases). V lost 7 bases, J lost 10 bases, and 22 bases lay in between. Germline V gives CDR1 LNHDA, CDR2 SQIVND (reference sequence). This CDR3 comprises 14 residues. The CDR3 is CASIQGEVTATYTF. CDR3 DNA sequence: TGTGCCAGTATTCAGGGTGAGGTGACAGCAACCTACACCTTC. Combining the CDR3 with reference TRBV19 and TRBJ1-2 gives the whole variable domain DGGITQSPKYLFRKEGQNVTLSCEQNLNHDAMYWYRQDPGQGLRLIYYSQIVNDFQKGDIAEGYSVSREKKESFPLTVTSAQKNPTAFYLCASIQGEVTATYTFGSGTRLTVV.

Worth noting for this clone: Other DNA sequences of this sample code for an identical CDR3. The chain joins TRBV5-4 to TRBJ2-7, with 10 positions matching TRBD2. Germline trimming cut 2 bases from V and 2 bases from J; bases unmatched to any gene: 1. Germline CDR1 SGHNT, CDR2 YYREEE (reference sequence). CDR3 length: 14 residues. CDR3 in amino acids: CASSLAGGPYEQYF. The CDR3 coding sequence is TGTGCCAGCAGCTTAGCGGGAGGGCCCTACGAGCAGTACTTC. Together with reference TRBV5-4 and TRBJ2-7, the CDR3 gives the full variable domain: ETGVTQSPTHLIKTRGQQVTLRCSSQSGHNTVSWYQQALGQGPQFIFQYYREEENGRGNFPPRFSGLQFPNYSSELNVNALELDDSALYLCASSLAGGPYEQYFGPGTRLTVT.

The chain combines TRBV24-1 with TRBJ1-5, with a possible D match to TRBD1 (6 bases). V was shortened by 5 bases and J by 7 bases, with 17 bases between the two germline ends. The V gene's germline CDR1 is KGHDR and CDR2 SFDVKD. The CDR3 length is 15 residues. CDR3 DNA sequence: TGTGCCACCAGTGGTTCGGACAGCCAGCGCCAGCCCCAGCATTTT. The encoded protein is CATSGSDSQRQPQHF.

The chain combines TRBV10-2 with TRBJ2-7, with D hard to call. V was cut by 6 bases and J by 3 bases, with 6 bases left in between. CDR1 is WSHSY and CDR2 is SAAADI in the germline V gene. CDR3 length equals 11 residues. CDR3 protein: CASSLSYEQYF. The CDR3 DNA sequence: TGCGCCAGCAGCTTGAGCTACGAGCAGTACTTC.

Written as DNA, the CDR3 is TGTGCCAGCAGCACTTCTAGGGTAACAGGAAAAACTAGCACAGATACGCAGTATTTT. It codes for CASSTSRVTGKTSTDTQYF. The chain carries TRBV7-2 and TRBJ2-3; possible D gene TRBD1, 5 bases. Trimming removed 5 bases from V and 0 bases from J, with 24 bases in between. CDR1 is SGHTA, CDR2 FQGNSA, per germline. The CDR3 covers 19 residues.

CDR3 DNA: TGTGCCAGCAGCCTCCAGGGCGGCGGGAACACTGAAGCTTTCTTT. It is translated as CASSLQGGGNTEAFF. The chain joins TRBV5-4 to TRBJ1-1; the D gene is possibly TRBD1 (5 bases). The CDR3 loop spans 15 amino acids. The V gene's germline CDR1 is SGHNT and CDR2 YYREEE (reference sequence). V lost 4 bases and J lost 1, with 14 bases in between.

The chain has TRBV6-1 and TRBJ2-5; 9 bases are shared with TRBD2. J was trimmed by 7 bases and V by 1 base; bases with no gene match: 7. Germline-derived CDR1 and CDR2 are MNHNS and SASEGT. The CDR3 sequence is 15 residues long. CDR3 bases: TGTGCCAGCAGTGAAGTTAGCGGGAGTGAGGGGACCCAGTACTTC. Its translation: CASSEVSGSEGTQYF.

The rearrangement uses TRBV9 and TRBJ1-2; D might be TRBD1 (6 bases). This CDR3 is built from 16 residues. Germline V gives CDR1 SGDLS, CDR2 YYNGEE. The V gene lost 0 bases and the J gene lost 2 bases, with 14 bases spanning the gap. The CDR3 protein is CASSVAFSGTNYGYTF. CDR3 DNA sequence: TGTGCCAGCAGCGTAGCCTTCTCAGGGACAAACTATGGCTACACCTTC.

The chain recombines TRBV10-2 with TRBJ2-2; TRBD1 matches at 7 bases. The CDR3 loop spans 16 amino acids. With V trimmed by 1 base and J by 7 bases, 9 bases remained unmatched. From germline, CDR1 is WSHSY and CDR2 SAAADI. CDR3 protein: CASSEWRSPGGGELFF. In nucleotides, the CDR3 is TGCGCCAGCAGTGAGTGGCGGAGCCCAGGGGGCGGGGAGCTGTTTTTT.